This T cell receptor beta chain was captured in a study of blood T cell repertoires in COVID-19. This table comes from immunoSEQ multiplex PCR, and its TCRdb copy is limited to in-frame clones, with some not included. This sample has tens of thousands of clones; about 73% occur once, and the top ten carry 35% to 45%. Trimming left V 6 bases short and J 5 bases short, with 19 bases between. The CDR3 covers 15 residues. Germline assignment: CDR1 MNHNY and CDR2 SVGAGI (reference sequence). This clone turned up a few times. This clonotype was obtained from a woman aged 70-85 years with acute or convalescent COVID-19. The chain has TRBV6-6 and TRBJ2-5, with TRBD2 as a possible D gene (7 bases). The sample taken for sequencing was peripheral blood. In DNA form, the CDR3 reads TGTGCCAGCAGACCTGCCGGGGGGCCCGGGGAGACCCAGTACTTC. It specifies CASRPAGGPGETQYF.